This T cell receptor beta chain was found in a study of shared clonotypes between healthy human individuals. The CDR3 sequence is 14 residues long. V lost 7 bases and J lost 11, with 23 bases in between. The germline gives CDR1 SNHLY, CDR2 FYNNEI. Over several immunoSEQ plates, each subset's genomic DNA was distributed in even portions. Sequencing was performed with immunoSEQ multiplex PCR; in TCRdb, only in-frame clones are kept and a portion is missing. The sample lists over a million clones; around 78% were seen once. It was into CD45RA+ naive and CD45RA-negative memory subsets that the CD4+ cells were split.

Sequencing was performed on memory CD4+ T cells from PBMCs. Subset here: CD45RA-negative fraction. This sequence was found in a man younger than 35 in good health. Some clones in this sample may be carry-over from other donors' samples. The chain is built from TRBV2 and TRBJ1-1, with TRBD1 as a possible D gene (5 bases). CDR3 nucleotides: TGTGCCAGCAAAGTCGAGAGGGCCGGGACTATCGCTTTCTTT. Residues: CASKVERAGTIAFF.